These T cell receptor beta chains were read from a single sample in a study of CD8 T cells in ankylosing spondylitis. TCRdb re-derived calls from the 5' RACE reads in MiXCR, one entry per CDR3 protein. The sample contains about 100,000 distinct CDR3 sequences, roughly 8.3% of which appear only once. The specimen sequenced was blood, either unsorted or a sorted T cell fraction (not recorded which). These receptors originate from a male donor with ankylosing spondylitis or in good health (not recorded which). Each CDR3 is given with its conserved first and last residue. The D gene is left open where the match is weak. Size tells how often a clone was seen (once, few, many) or the class of an expanded clone, and some rows leave it out.

d_call	j_call	clone_size	v_call	cdr3_nt	cdr3_aa
TRBD1	TRBJ2-3	many	TRBV5-1	TGCGCCAGCAGCCCAGAGACAGGGCGCACAGATACGCAGTATTTT	CASSPETGRTDTQYF
TRBD1	TRBJ1-1	many	TRBV19	TGTGCCAGTAGTATAGGTCGGGACAGAGCTGAAGCTTTCTTT	CASSIGRDRAEAFF
NA	TRBJ2-5	many	TRBV24-1	TGTGCCACCAGTGTCCCGGGAGAAGAGACCCAGTACTTC	CATSVPGEETQYF
NA	TRBJ1-5	few	TRBV7-2	TGTGCCAGCAGCTTGGAGGGAGTGAGCAATCAGCCCCAGCATTTT	CASSLEGVSNQPQHF
NA	TRBJ1-2	many	TRBV3-1	TGTGCCAGCAGCCCGCAAAATTCCGTCCTGAGCTATGGCTACACCTTC	CASSPQNSVLSYGYTF
TRBD2	TRBJ2-3	many	TRBV4-3	TGCGCCAGCAGCCAAGACGCTAGCGGGAGCACAGATACGCAGTATTTT	CASSQDASGSTDTQYF
NA	TRBJ1-2	NA	TRBV5-1	TGCGCCAGCAGAGAAGGTGGAGCTAACTATGGCTACACCTTC	CASREGGANYGYTF
NA	TRBJ2-1	many	TRBV5-1	TGCGCCAGCAGCTTGGTAGGGAACTACAATGAGCAGTTCTTC	CASSLVGNYNEQFF
NA	TRBJ2-2	NA	TRBV7-2	TGTGCCAGCAGCTTAGGTAGCATTCCGGCAGCCGGGGAGCTGTTTTTT	CASSLGSIPAAGELFF
TRBD1	TRBJ2-3	many	TRBV15	TGTGCCACCAGCACAGCCGGGACAGAATCTAGCACAGATACGCAGTATTTT	CATSTAGTESSTDTQYF
NA	TRBJ2-7	many	TRBV2	TGTGCCAGCAGCAGGCAGTTACCAGAGCAGTACTTC	CASSRQLPEQYF
NA	TRBJ2-1	many	TRBV29-1	TGCAGCGTTGGGTCAGGAGGGCAAGATGAGCAGTTCTTC	CSVGSGGQDEQFF
NA	TRBJ2-1	NA	TRBV14	TGTGCCAGCAGCCGGTATTGGGGGGCCACTAGCTCCTACAATGAGCAGTTCTTC	CASSRYWGATSSYNEQFF
TRBD1	TRBJ1-1	many	TRBV12-3/TRBV12-4	TGTGCCAGCAGCTCGGAGATAACCGGGACAGGGATTATGAACACTGAAGCTTTCTTT	CASSSEITGTGIMNTEAFF
TRBD2	TRBJ2-1	many	TRBV18	TGTGCCAGCTCACCCGTATTAGCGGGAGTTGGTGAGCAGTTCTTC	CASSPVLAGVGEQFF
NA	TRBJ2-5	many	TRBV2	TGTGCCAGCAGTGACGAGCAAGAGACCCAGTACTTC	CASSDEQETQYF
NA	TRBJ2-1	many	TRBV2	TGTGCCAGCAACCTACTGGGGCCCAGTGAGCAGTTCTTC	CASNLLGPSEQFF
TRBD2	TRBJ2-1	many	TRBV4-3	TGCGCCAGCAGCCAAGATGCGGGAGCGAGCTCCTACAATGAGCAGTTCTTC	CASSQDAGASSYNEQFF
NA	TRBJ2-3	many	TRBV9	TGTGCCAGCAGCGCCAGAGAGGATACGCAGTATTTT	CASSAREDTQYF
NA	TRBJ2-7	many	TRBV7-9	TGTGCCAGCAGAAGAGGCTACGAGCAGTACTTC	CASRRGYEQYF
NA	TRBJ2-7	many	TRBV12-3/TRBV12-4	TGTGCCAGCAGTCGTCGACCCTCCTACGAGCAGTACTTC	CASSRRPSYEQYF
NA	TRBJ1-5	many	TRBV5-5	TGTGCCAGCAGCTTGAAAAGCAATCAGCCCCAGCATTTT	CASSLKSNQPQHF
NA	TRBJ1-2	NA	TRBV29-1	TGCAGCGTCGGGGGCGGGAACTATGGCTACACCTTC	CSVGGGNYGYTF
NA	TRBJ1-1	NA	TRBV6-5	TGTGCCAGCAGTTATTCCGACAGCACGAACACTGAAGCTTTCTTT	CASSYSDSTNTEAFF
NA	TRBJ2-1	many	TRBV7-9	TGTGCCAGCAGCTCCGCCCCAGGGTGGGATGAGCAGTTCTTC	CASSSAPGWDEQFF
TRBD1	TRBJ2-2	many	TRBV6-2/TRBV6-3	TGTGCCAGCAGTTGGACAGGGAGGACCGGGGAGCTGTTTTTT	CASSWTGRTGELFF
NA	TRBJ2-5	many	TRBV2	TGTGCCAGCAGTGCGTCTGAAGAGACCCAGTACTTC	CASSASEETQYF
TRBD1	TRBJ2-3	many	TRBV27	TGTGCCAGCAGCTTCGGGACAGCGGTATCTAGCACAGATACGCAGTATTTT	CASSFGTAVSSTDTQYF